This T cell receptor (beta chain) was sequenced for a study of beta chain features in type 1 diabetes. This clone appeared a few times. Every isolated RNA sample was fully reverse transcribed, so sequencing captured expressed TCRB transcripts. Assay: immunoSEQ multiplex PCR; the TCRdb copy retains only in-frame clones and omits some. Of under 550,000 clones in the sample, roughly an eighth are singletons; the top ten hold 0.046%. The sequence was obtained from a woman aged 18-29 years in good health. The sample consisted of naive CD4+ T cells from blood.

CDR3 nucleotides: TGTGCCAGCAGCTCGGACAGGGTTCGGCAAGAGACCCAGTACTTC. Translated: CASSSDRVRQETQYF. This rearrangement joins TRBV7-2 to TRBJ2-5, with TRBD1 identical over 8 bases. Looked up from germline, CDR1 is SGHTA and CDR2 is FQGNSA. The length of the CDR3 is 15 residues. The V and J ends lost 4 bases and 2 bases, in that order; junction bases with no gene match: 6.